This record concerns one TCR beta chain sequence. The antigen is not known. This table comes from immunoSEQ multiplex PCR, and its TCRdb copy is limited to in-frame clones, with some not included. The repertoire includes about 250,000 clones, approximately 87% of them detected once, and over 2.5% sits in the top ten. CDR3 length: 16 residues. J was trimmed by 7 bases and V by 5 bases; bases with no gene match: 11. The germline CDR1 and CDR2 sequences are SGHTA and FQGTGA. The record originates from a study of Ad26.COV2.S vaccination and SARS-CoV-2 variants. Study as a whole: A participant enrolled in the COV1001 Ad26.COV2.S trial arm provided the sample. The study gave Ad26.COV2.S intramuscularly, once or twice 56 days apart.

The treatment is: 15 to 20 received Ad26.COV2.S at low or high dose, single or two shots; about 5 received placebo; per-sample allocation not given. Material that was analyzed had been drawn on day 63 after the first vaccine or placebo injection. Aged 18-55 years, donor was enrolled in Boston in 2020. Study-wide results and caveats: Whether participants received vaccine or placebo, their non-spike TCR breadth was similar.

The material sequenced was peripheral blood, taken in a trial of Ad26.COV2.S vaccine versus placebo. This clonotype was sampled from a person aged 18 to 59 who received the Ad26.COV2.S COVID-19 vaccine or a placebo. This chain links TRBV7-3 with TRBJ2-1; TRBD2 matches 10 bases. The CDR3 DNA reads as TGTGCCAGCAGCCCCTTCCTAGCGGGGGCCATAAATGAGCAGTTCTTC. It specifies CASSPFLAGAINEQFF. Using reference TRBV7-3 and TRBJ2-1 for the parts outside the CDR3, the full variable domain is GAGVSQTPSNKVTEKGKYVELRCDPISGHTALYWYRQSLGQGPEFLIYFQGTGAADDSGLPNDRFFAVRPEGSVSTLKIQRTERGDSAVYLCASSPFLAGAINEQFFGPGTRLTVL.